The next 9 T cell receptor beta chains were all read from a single sample in a study of blood T cell repertoires in COVID-19. The assay was immunoSEQ multiplex PCR, and TCRdb's table has in-frame clones only and misses some. Of approximately 390,000 clones in the sample, about 90% were seen once. The sample comprised peripheral blood. The source of these receptors is a man younger than 30 with active or convalescent COVID-19.

The chain uses TRBV9 and TRBJ2-3; 8 nucleotides align to TRBD2. Trimming cost V 4 bases and J 6 bases; bases outside gene matches: 10. The CDR3 runs to 15 residues. The germline CDR1 and CDR2 sequences are SGDLS and YYNGEE. CDR3 nucleotide sequence: TGTGCCAGCAGCCATCCTGGAGCGGGGGCGGATACGCAGTATTTT. It codes for CASSHPGAGADTQYF.

This rearrangement joins TRBV19 to TRBJ1-1; 9 nucleotides match TRBD1. CDR3 length: 15 amino acids. V trimming: 4 bases; J trimming: 8 bases; junction bases outside the gene matches: 11. Germline assignment: CDR1 LNHDA and CDR2 SQIVND (reference sequence). CDR3 loop: CASSTRTGVLREAFF. DNA for the CDR3: TGTGCCAGTAGTACTCGGACAGGGGTACTGAGGGAAGCTTTCTTT.

This clone was detected once. V gene TRBV11-2 combines with J gene TRBJ2-5; 10 nucleotides match TRBD2. The CDR3 runs to 16 residues. CDR1 and CDR2 (germline): SGHAT, FQNNGV. The V and J ends lost 4 bases and 0 bases, in that order; junction bases with no gene match: 5. In DNA, the CDR3 is TGTGCCAGCAGCTATAGCGGGGGGATCAACCAAGAGACCCAGTACTTC. It is translated as CASSYSGGINQETQYF.

This clone was counted once. The chain has TRBV3-1 (or the pseudogene TRBV3-2) and TRBJ2-2; weak D call: TRBD2 (5 bases). V dropped 3 bases and J dropped 1 base, with 12 bases sitting between them. CDR3 length: 16 residues. The germline V gene has CDR1 LGHDT and CDR2 YNNKEL (reference sequence). In DNA, the CDR3 is TGTGCCAGCAGCCACGTGGGCGGGCGGAACACCGGGGAGCTGTTTTTT. It specifies CASSHVGGRNTGELFF.

This clone has a single count. The chain uses TRBV10-3 and TRBJ2-7, with 9 bases identical to TRBD1. In germline, CDR1 is ENHRY, CDR2 SYGVKD. The J segment lost 3 bases and the V segment lost 6 bases, leaving 0 bases of the junction unmatched. The CDR3 is 12 amino acids. DNA for the CDR3: TGTGCCATCAGGACAGGGGGCTACGAGCAGTACTTC. Translation: CAIRTGGYEQYF.

V gene TRBV29-1 combines with J gene TRBJ2-7; D perhaps matches TRBD2 (5 bases). With 3 bases removed from V and 2 bases from J, the gap between germline ends came to 11 bases. The length of the CDR3 is 13 residues. Germline V lookup: CDR1 SQVTM, CDR2 ANQGSEA. The CDR3 nucleotides are TGCAGCGTTGAGCCGACGGGAACCTACGAGCAGTACTTC. Its protein is CSVEPTGTYEQYF.

Only one count was recorded for this clone. The rearrangement uses TRBV5-1 and TRBJ2-2; D gene uncertain. Germline V gene data show CDR1 as SGHRS and CDR2 as YFSETQ. The CDR3 totals 12 residues. Trimming left V 5 bases short and J 11 bases short, with 13 bases between. The CDR3 DNA reads TGCGCCAGCAGACAGTCTCTCGGCGAGCTGTTTTTT. Protein product: CASRQSLGELFF.

This clone was counted between two and nine times. J is TRBJ2-7 and V is TRBV7-3, with TRBD1 matching over 8 bases. The CDR3 is 14 residues long. Trimming removed 5 bases from V and 3 bases from J; junction bases left unmatched: 6. Germline V lookup: CDR1 SGHTA, CDR2 FQGTGA. This chain's CDR3 is CASSLKGTGYEQYF. The CDR3 region has the DNA TGTGCCAGCAGCCTAAAGGGGACAGGCTACGAGCAGTACTTC.

This clone was observed once. This chain connects TRBV18 to TRBJ1-1; 8 nucleotides match TRBD1. This CDR3 is built from 14 residues. J gave up 11 bases and V 3 bases, and 11 bases lay outside the gene matches. CDR1 and CDR2 (germline): KGHSH, LQKENI. The DNA for the CDR3 is TGTGCCAGCTCACCTCTTGACAGGGGCACAGTGGCTTTCTTT. This sequence encodes CASSPLDRGTVAFF.